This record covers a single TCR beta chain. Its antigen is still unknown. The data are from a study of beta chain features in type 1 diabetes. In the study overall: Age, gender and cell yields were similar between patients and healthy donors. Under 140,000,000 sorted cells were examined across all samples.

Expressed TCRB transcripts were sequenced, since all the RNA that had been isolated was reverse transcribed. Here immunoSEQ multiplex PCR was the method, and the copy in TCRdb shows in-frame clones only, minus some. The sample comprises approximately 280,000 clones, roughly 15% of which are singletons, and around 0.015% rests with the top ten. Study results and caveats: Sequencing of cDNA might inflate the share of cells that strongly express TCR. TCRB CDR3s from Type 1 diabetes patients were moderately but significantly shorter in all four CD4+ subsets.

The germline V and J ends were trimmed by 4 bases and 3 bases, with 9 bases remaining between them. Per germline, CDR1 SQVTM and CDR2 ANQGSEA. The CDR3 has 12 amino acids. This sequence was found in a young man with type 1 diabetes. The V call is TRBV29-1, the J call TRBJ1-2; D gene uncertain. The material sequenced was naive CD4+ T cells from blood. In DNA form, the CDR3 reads TGCAGCGTTGTCAGGTCCGACTATGGCTACACCTTC. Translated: CSVVRSDYGYTF.